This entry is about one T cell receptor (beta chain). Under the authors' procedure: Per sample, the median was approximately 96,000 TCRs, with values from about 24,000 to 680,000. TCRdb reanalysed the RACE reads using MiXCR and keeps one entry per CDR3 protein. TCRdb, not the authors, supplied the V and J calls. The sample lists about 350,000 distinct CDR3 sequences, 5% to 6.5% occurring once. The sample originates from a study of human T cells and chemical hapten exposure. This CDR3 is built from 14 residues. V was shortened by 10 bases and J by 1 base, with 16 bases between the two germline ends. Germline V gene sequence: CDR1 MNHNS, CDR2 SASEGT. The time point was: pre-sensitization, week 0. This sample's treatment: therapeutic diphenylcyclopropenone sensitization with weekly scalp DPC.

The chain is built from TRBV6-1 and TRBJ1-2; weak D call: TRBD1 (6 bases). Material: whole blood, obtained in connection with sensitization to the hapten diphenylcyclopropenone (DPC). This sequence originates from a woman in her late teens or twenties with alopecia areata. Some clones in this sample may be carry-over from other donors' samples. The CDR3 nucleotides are TGTGCCACCTCCAGGGGTGCCAATAACTATGGCTACACCTTC. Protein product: CATSRGANNYGYTF.